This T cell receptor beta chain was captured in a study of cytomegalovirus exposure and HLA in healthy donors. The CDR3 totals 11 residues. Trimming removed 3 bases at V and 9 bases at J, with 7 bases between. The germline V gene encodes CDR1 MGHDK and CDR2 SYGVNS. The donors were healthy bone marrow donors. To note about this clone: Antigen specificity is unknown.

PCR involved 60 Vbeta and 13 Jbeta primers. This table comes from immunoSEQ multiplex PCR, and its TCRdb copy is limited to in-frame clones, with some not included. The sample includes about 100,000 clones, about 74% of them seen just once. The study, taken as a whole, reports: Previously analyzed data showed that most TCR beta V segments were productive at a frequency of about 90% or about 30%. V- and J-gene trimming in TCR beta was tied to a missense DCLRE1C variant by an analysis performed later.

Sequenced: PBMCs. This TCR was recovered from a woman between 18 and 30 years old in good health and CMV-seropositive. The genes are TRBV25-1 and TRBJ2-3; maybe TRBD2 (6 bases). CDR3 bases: TGTGCCAGCAGTGACCGGGAGACGCAGTATTTT. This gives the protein CASSDRETQYF.